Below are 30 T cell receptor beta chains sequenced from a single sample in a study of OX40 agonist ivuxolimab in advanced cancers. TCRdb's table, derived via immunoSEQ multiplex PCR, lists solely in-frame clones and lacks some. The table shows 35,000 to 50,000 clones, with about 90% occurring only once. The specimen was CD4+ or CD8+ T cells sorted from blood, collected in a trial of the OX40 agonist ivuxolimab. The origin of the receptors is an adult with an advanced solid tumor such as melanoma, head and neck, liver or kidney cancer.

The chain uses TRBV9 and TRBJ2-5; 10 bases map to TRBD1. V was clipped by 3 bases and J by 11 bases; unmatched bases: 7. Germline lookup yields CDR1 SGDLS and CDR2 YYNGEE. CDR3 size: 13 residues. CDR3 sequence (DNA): TGTGCCAGCAGCGGCCGACAGGGGGCGGGGCAGTACTTC. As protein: CASSGRQGAGQYF.

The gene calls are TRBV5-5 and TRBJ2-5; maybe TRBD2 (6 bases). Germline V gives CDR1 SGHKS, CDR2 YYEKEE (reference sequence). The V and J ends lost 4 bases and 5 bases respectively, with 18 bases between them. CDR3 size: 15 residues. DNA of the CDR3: TGTGCCAGCAGCGTCGCGGCCGGGGGTTCTGAGACCCAGTACTTC. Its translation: CASSVAAGGSETQYF.

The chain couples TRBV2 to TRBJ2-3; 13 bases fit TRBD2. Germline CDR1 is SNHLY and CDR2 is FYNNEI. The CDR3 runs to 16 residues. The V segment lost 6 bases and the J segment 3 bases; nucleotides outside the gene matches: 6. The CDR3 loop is CASSDPTSGRTDTQYF. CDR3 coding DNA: TGTGCCAGCAGCGATCCGACTAGCGGGAGGACAGATACGCAGTATTTT.

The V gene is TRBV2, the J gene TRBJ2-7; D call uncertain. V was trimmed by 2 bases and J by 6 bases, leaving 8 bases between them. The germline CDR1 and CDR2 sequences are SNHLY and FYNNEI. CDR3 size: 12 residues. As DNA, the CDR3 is TGTGCCAGCAGTGAACAGGTGGGCGAGCAGTACTTC. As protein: CASSEQVGEQYF.

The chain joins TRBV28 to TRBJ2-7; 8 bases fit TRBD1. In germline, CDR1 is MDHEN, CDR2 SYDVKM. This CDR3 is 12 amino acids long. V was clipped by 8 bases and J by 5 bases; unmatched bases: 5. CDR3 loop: CASCRGQDEQYF. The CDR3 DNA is TGTGCCAGCTGCAGGGGGCAAGACGAGCAGTACTTC.

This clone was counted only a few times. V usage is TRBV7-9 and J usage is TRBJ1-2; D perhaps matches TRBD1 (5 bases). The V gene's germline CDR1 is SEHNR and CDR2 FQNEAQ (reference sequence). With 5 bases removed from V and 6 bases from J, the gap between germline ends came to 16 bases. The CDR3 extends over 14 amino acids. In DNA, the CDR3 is TGTGCCAGCAGCCCAAACGGGGCAGAACATGGCTACACCTTC. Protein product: CASSPNGAEHGYTF.

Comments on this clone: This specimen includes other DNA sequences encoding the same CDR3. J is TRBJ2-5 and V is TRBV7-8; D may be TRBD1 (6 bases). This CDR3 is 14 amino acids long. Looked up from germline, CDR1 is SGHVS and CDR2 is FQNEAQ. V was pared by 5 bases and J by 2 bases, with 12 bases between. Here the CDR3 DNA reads TGTGCCAGCAGCCTGCAGACAGGACAAGAGACCCAGTACTTC. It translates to CASSLQTGQETQYF. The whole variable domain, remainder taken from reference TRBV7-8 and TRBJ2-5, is GAGVSQSPRYKVAKRGQDVALRCDPISGHVSLFWYQQALGQGPEFLTYFQNEAQLDKSGLPSDRFFAERPEGSVSTLKIQRTQQEDSAVYLCASSLQTGQETQYFGPGTRLLVL.

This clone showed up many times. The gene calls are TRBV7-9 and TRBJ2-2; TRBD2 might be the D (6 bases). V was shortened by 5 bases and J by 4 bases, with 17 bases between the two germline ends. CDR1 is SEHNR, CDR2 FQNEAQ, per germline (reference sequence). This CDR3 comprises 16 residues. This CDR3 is CASSANDWGGTGELFF. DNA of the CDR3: TGTGCCAGCAGCGCCAACGATTGGGGAGGCACCGGGGAGCTGTTTTTT.

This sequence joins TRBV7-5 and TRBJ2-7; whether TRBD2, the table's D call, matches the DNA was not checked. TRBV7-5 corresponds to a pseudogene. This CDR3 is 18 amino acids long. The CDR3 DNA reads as TGTGCCAGCAGCCCCCGGACTAGCGGGGGGGCCAGCTCCTACGAGCAGTACTTC. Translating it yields CASSPRTSGGASSYEQYF.

In DNA form, the CDR3 reads TGTGCCAGCAGCGGGGGCGGTGGTTGGGATACGCAGTATTTT. Translation gives CASSGGGGWDTQYF. The chain couples TRBV6-6 to TRBJ2-3; either TRBD1 or TRBD2 may fit D (6 bases each). Per the germline V gene, CDR1 is MNHNY and CDR2 is SVGAGI (reference sequence). The CDR3 covers 14 residues. V shed 6 bases and J shed 6 bases, with 16 bases lying between them.

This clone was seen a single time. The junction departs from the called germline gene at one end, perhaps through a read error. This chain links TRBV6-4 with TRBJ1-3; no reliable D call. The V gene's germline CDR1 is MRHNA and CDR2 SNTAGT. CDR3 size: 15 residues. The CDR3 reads CAISDMTFSGNTIYF. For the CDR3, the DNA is TGTGCCATCAGTGATATGACTTTCTCTGGAAACACCATATATTTT.

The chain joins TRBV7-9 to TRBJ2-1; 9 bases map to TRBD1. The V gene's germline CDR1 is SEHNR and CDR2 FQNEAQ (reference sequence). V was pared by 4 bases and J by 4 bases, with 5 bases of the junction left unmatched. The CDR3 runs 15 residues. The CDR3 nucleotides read TGTGCCAGCAGCTGGACAGGGGTCGAATACAATGAGCAGTTCTTC. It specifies CASSWTGVEYNEQFF.

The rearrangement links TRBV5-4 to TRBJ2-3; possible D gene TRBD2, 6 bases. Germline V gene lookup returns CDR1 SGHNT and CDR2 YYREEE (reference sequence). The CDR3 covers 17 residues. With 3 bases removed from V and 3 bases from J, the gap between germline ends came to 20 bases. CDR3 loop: CASSSAVHGRRTDTQYF. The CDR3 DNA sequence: TGTGCCAGCAGCTCGGCCGTGCACGGGAGAAGGACAGATACGCAGTATTTT.

The CDR3 coding sequence is TGTGCCAGCTCACCAGGAGGGAGCTACAATGAGCAGTTCTTC. It codes for CASSPGGSYNEQFF. The V and J genes are TRBV18 and TRBJ2-1; D might be TRBD2 (6 bases). CDR1 is KGHSH and CDR2 is LQKENI in the germline V gene. V was clipped by 2 bases and J by 3 bases, with 8 bases between them. The CDR3 is 14 amino acids.

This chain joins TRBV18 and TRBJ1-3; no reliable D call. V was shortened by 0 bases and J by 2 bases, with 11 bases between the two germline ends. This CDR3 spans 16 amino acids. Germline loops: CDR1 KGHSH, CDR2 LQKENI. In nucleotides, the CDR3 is TGTGCCAGCTCACCACCGCAGTTAATCACTGGAAACACCATATATTTT. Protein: CASSPPQLITGNTIYF.

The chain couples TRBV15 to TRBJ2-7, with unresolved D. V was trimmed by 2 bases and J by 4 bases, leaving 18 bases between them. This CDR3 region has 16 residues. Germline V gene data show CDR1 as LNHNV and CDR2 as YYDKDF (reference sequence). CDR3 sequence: CATSRHQGPRRYEQYF. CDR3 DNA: TGTGCCACCAGCAGACACCAAGGGCCTCGCCGATACGAGCAGTACTTC.

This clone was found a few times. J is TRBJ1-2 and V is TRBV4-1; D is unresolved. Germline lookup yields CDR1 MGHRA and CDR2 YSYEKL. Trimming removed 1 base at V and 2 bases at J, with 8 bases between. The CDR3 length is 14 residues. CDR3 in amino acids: CASSQVEGNYGYTF. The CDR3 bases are TGCGCCAGCAGCCAAGTCGAAGGGAACTATGGCTACACCTTC.

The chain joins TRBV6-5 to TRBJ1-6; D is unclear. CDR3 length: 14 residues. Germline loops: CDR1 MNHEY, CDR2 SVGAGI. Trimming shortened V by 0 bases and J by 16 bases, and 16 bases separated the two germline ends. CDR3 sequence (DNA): TGTGCCAGCAGTTACTCCCGTTCTTCCATCGTTCTCCACTTT. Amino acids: CASSYSRSSIVLHF.

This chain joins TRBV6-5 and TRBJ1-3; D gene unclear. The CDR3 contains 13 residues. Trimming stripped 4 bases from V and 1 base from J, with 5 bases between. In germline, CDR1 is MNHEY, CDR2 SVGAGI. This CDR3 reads CASSSSSGNTIYF. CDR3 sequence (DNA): TGTGCCAGCAGTTCCTCATCTGGAAACACCATATATTTT.

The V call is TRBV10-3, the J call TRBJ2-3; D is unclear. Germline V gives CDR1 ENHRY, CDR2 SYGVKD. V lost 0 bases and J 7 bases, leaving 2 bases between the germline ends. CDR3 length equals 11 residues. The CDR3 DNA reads TGTGCCATCAGTGAGTCATATACGCAGTATTTT. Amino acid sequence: CAISESYTQYF.

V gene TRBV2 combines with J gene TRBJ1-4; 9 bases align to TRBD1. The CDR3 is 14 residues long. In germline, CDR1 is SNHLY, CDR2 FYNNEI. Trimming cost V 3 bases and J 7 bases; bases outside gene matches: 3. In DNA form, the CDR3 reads TGTGCCAGCAGTGACCGGGACAGGGTTGAAAAACTGTTTTTT. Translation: CASSDRDRVEKLFF.

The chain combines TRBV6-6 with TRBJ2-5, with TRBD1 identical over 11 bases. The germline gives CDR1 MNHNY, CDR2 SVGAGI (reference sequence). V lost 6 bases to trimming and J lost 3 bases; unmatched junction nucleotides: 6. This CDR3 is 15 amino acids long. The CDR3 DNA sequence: TGTGCCAGCAGATCCGGGACAGGGGGGAAAGAGACCCAGTACTTC. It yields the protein CASRSGTGGKETQYF.

CDR3 DNA sequence: TGTGCCGCAGGGGATAGCAATCAGCCCCAGCATTTT. Its translation: CAAGDSNQPQHF. This rearrangement joins TRBV6-1 to TRBJ1-5; possible D gene TRBD1, 6 bases. The CDR3 extends over 12 amino acids. The V and J ends lost 11 bases and 0 bases respectively, with 8 bases between them. Per the germline V gene, CDR1 is MNHNS and CDR2 is SASEGT.

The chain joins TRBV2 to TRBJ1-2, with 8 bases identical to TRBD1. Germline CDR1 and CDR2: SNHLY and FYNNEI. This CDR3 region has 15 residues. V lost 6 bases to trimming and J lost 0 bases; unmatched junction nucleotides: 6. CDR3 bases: TGTGCCAGCAGAATAACAGGGGGATCTAACTATGGCTACACCTTC. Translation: CASRITGGSNYGYTF.

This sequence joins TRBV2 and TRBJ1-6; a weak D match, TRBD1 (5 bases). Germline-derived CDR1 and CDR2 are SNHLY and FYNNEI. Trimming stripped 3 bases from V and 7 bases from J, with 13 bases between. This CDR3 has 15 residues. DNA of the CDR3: TGTGCCAGCAGTGAGACGGGGGGGGAAAATTCACCCCTCCACTTT. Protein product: CASSETGGENSPLHF.

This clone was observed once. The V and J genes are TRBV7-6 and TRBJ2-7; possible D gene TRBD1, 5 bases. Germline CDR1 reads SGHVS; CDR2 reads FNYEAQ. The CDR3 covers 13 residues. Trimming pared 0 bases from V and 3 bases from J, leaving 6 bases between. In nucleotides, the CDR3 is TGTGCCAGCAGCTTAGCACAGGACTACGAGCAGTACTTC. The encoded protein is CASSLAQDYEQYF.

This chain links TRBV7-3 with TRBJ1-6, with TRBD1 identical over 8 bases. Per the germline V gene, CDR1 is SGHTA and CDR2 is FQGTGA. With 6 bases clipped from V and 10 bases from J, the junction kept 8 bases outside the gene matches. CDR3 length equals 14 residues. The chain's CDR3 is CASRLRTGQSPLHF. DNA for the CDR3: TGTGCCAGCAGACTAAGGACAGGGCAGTCACCCCTCCACTTT.

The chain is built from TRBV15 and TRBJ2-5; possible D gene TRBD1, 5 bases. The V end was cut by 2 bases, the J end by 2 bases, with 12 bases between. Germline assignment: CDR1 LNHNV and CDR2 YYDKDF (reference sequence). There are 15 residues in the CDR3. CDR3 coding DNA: TGTGCCACCAGCAGAACCAGGGATAGGCAAGAGACCCAGTACTTC. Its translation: CATSRTRDRQETQYF. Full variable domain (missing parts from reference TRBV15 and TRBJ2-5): DAMVIQNPRYQVTQFGKPVTLSCSQTLNHNVMYWYQQKSSQAPKLLFHYYDKDFNNEADTPDNFQSRRPNTSFCFLDIRSPGLGDTAMYLCATSRTRDRQETQYFGPGTRLLVL.

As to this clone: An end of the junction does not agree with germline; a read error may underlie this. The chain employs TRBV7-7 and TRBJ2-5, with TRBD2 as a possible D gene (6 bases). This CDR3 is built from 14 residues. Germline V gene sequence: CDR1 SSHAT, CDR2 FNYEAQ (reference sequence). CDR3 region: CASSLIGGHETQYF. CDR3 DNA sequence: TGTGCTAGCAGCTTAATCGGGGGTCACGAGACCCAGTACTTC.

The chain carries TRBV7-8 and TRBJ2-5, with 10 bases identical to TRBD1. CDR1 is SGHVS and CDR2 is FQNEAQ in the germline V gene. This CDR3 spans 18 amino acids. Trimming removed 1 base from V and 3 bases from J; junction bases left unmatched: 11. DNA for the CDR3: TGTGCCAGCAGCTTAGGAATCGTGACAGGGGGCACCAAAGAGACCCAGTACTTC. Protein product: CASSLGIVTGGTKETQYF.